The 14 T cell receptor beta chains below come from one sample, sequenced in a study of blood T cell repertoires in COVID-19. Assay: immunoSEQ multiplex PCR; the TCRdb copy retains only in-frame clones and omits some. The repertoire includes 100,000 to 150,000 clones, roughly 80% of them detected once, and about 1.5% sits in the top ten. The sequenced sample consisted of peripheral blood. Every receptor here comes from a man aged 55 to 69 with acute or convalescent COVID-19.

This sequence joins TRBV9 and TRBJ2-7; 9 bases fit TRBD1. The V gene's germline CDR1 is SGDLS and CDR2 YYNGEE. The CDR3 extends over 16 amino acids. Trimming removed 2 bases from V and 3 bases from J; junction bases left unmatched: 9. The CDR3 here is CASSVLSGQGFYEQYF. The CDR3 DNA reads as TGTGCCAGCAGCGTTCTTTCCGGACAGGGGTTCTACGAGCAGTACTTC. Complete variable domain (other parts from reference TRBV9 and TRBJ2-7): DSGVTQTPKHLITATGQRVTLRCSPRSGDLSVYWYQQSLDQGLQFLIQYYNGEERAKGNILERFSAQQFPDLHSELNLSSLELGDSALYFCASSVLSGQGFYEQYFGPGTRLTVT.

This chain joins TRBV29-1 and TRBJ2-6; TRBD1 agrees at 8 bases. The CDR3 totals 14 residues. Per germline, CDR1 SQVTM and CDR2 ANQGSEA. The CDR3 sequence is CGTIQGAGANVLTF. The CDR3 bases are TGCGGAACAATACAGGGGGCTGGGGCCAACGTCCTGACTTTC.

The V and J genes are TRBV4-1 and TRBJ1-1, with 7 positions matching TRBD1. Per the germline V gene, CDR1 is MGHRA and CDR2 is YSYEKL. The CDR3 has 15 amino acids. The V and J ends lost 2 bases and 5 bases, in that order; junction bases with no gene match: 8. The DNA for the CDR3 is TGCGCCAGCAGCCAACTACAGGGGCTGAGGACTGAAGCTTTCTTT. This translates into CASSQLQGLRTEAFF.

This clone was detected only a few times. Other DNA variants within this sample encode the same CDR3. The CDR3 DNA reads TGTGCCTGGAGTGTATCGGGGGATCAGCCCCAGCATTTT. Protein sequence: CAWSVSGDQPQHF. V and J are TRBV30 and TRBJ1-5; tentative D call: TRBD1 (5 bases). The V end was cut by 0 bases, the J end by 5 bases, with 8 bases between. Germline-derived CDR1 and CDR2 are GTSNPN and SVGIG (reference sequence). CDR3 size: 13 residues. Together with reference TRBV30 and TRBJ1-5, the CDR3 gives the full variable domain: SQTIHQWPATLVQPVGSPLSLECTVEGTSNPNLYWYRQAAGRGLQLLFYSVGIGQISSEVPQNLSASRPQDRQFILSSKKLLLSDSGFYLCAWSVSGDQPQHFGDGTRLSIL.

There are a few counts of this clone. This chain uses TRBV24-1 with TRBJ1-2; unclear D gene. In germline, CDR1 is KGHDR, CDR2 SFDVKD. V gave up 8 bases and J gave up 8 bases, with 8 bases separating them. This CDR3 contains 10 residues. The CDR3 nucleotides read TGTGCCACCACCAGAGGGGGCTACACCTTC. Translated, it gives CATTRGGYTF.

The CDR3 DNA follows: TGTGCCAGTAGTGTGGCGGGAGGAGATACGCAGTATTTT. Amino acids: CASSVAGGDTQYF. The rearrangement joins TRBV19 to TRBJ2-3; TRBD2 aligns across 8 bases. The length of the CDR3 is 13 residues. The trim removed 5 bases at V and 5 bases at J, leaving 3 bases unmatched. Germline V lookup: CDR1 LNHDA, CDR2 SQIVND (reference sequence).

This chain uses TRBV11-2 with TRBJ2-5, with 8 bases that match TRBD2. The CDR3 loop spans 14 amino acids. V gave up 5 bases and J gave up 2 bases; unmatched junction bases: 4. Germline-derived CDR1 and CDR2 are SGHAT and FQNNGV. The chain's CDR3 is CASSPLAAQETQYF. CDR3 coding DNA: TGTGCCAGCAGCCCACTAGCGGCTCAAGAGACCCAGTACTTC.

This chain uses TRBV6-5 with TRBJ2-7; possibly TRBD2 for D (7 bases). The germline gives CDR1 MNHEY, CDR2 SVGAGI. The CDR3 is 13 residues long. Trimming stripped 2 bases from V and 6 bases from J, with 11 bases between. CDR3: CASSYRGGSEQYF. DNA of the CDR3: TGTGCCAGCAGTTACAGGGGGGGGTCCGAGCAGTACTTC.

The chain carries TRBV7-9 and TRBJ2-3, with 7 bases aligning to TRBD1. V lost 1 base to trimming and J lost 3 bases; unmatched junction nucleotides: 10. The CDR3 is made up of 17 amino acids. The germline V gene encodes CDR1 SEHNR and CDR2 FQNEAQ (reference sequence). In DNA form, the CDR3 reads TGTGCCAGCAGCTTAGGTCTGACAGGGAGAGAAACAGATACGCAGTATTTT. Translating gives CASSLGLTGRETDTQYF.

The chain has TRBV5-5 and TRBJ1-1, with D tentatively TRBD1 (5 bases). V lost 4 bases, J lost 7 bases, and 17 bases lay in between. This CDR3 is 14 amino acids long. Germline CDR1 SGHKS, CDR2 YYEKEE (reference sequence). DNA for the CDR3: TGTGCCAGCAGCCCCAAGGAGGGGAAAGGTGAAGCTTTCTTT. Translating it yields CASSPKEGKGEAFF.

In its sample, this clone was seen a few times. This chain connects TRBV10-1 to TRBJ2-3; D may be TRBD2 (6 bases). CDR1 is WNHNN, CDR2 SYGVQD, per germline (reference sequence). V gave up 3 bases and J gave up 5 bases, with 15 bases separating them. The CDR3 totals 15 residues. The CDR3 DNA reads as TGCGCCAGCAGTGACCCTTCGGGGGTTATAGATACGCAGTATTTT. As protein: CASSDPSGVIDTQYF.

V is TRBV7-8 and J is TRBJ1-1, with D maybe TRBD1 (6 bases). CDR3 length: 16 residues. Germline values: CDR1 SGHVS, CDR2 FQNEAQ. V lost 1 base and J 4 bases, leaving 16 bases between the germline ends. For the CDR3, the DNA is TGTGCCAGCAGCTTAGTTCAGGTGGCAGGGGTCACTGAAGCTTTCTTT. Translating it yields CASSLVQVAGVTEAFF.

This rearrangement joins TRBV11-3 to TRBJ2-3, with D tentatively TRBD2 (7 bases). Germline CDR1 reads SGHNT; CDR2 reads YENEEA. The V end lost 6 bases, the J end lost 2 bases, and 9 bases lay between the germline ends. The CDR3 length is 13 residues. This CDR3 reads CASSGGATDTQYF. The CDR3 bases are TGTGCCAGCAGTGGGGGGGCCACAGATACGCAGTATTTT.

This sequence joins TRBV3-1 (or the pseudogene TRBV3-2) and TRBJ1-1; D gene uncertain. Trimming shortened V by 0 bases and J by 1 base, and 9 bases separated the two germline ends. Germline assignment: CDR1 LGHDT and CDR2 YNNKEL (reference sequence). The CDR3 extends over 15 amino acids. For the CDR3, the DNA is TGTGCCAGCAGCCAAGATCTCAGTAAGAACACTGAAGCTTTCTTT. It specifies CASSQDLSKNTEAFF.